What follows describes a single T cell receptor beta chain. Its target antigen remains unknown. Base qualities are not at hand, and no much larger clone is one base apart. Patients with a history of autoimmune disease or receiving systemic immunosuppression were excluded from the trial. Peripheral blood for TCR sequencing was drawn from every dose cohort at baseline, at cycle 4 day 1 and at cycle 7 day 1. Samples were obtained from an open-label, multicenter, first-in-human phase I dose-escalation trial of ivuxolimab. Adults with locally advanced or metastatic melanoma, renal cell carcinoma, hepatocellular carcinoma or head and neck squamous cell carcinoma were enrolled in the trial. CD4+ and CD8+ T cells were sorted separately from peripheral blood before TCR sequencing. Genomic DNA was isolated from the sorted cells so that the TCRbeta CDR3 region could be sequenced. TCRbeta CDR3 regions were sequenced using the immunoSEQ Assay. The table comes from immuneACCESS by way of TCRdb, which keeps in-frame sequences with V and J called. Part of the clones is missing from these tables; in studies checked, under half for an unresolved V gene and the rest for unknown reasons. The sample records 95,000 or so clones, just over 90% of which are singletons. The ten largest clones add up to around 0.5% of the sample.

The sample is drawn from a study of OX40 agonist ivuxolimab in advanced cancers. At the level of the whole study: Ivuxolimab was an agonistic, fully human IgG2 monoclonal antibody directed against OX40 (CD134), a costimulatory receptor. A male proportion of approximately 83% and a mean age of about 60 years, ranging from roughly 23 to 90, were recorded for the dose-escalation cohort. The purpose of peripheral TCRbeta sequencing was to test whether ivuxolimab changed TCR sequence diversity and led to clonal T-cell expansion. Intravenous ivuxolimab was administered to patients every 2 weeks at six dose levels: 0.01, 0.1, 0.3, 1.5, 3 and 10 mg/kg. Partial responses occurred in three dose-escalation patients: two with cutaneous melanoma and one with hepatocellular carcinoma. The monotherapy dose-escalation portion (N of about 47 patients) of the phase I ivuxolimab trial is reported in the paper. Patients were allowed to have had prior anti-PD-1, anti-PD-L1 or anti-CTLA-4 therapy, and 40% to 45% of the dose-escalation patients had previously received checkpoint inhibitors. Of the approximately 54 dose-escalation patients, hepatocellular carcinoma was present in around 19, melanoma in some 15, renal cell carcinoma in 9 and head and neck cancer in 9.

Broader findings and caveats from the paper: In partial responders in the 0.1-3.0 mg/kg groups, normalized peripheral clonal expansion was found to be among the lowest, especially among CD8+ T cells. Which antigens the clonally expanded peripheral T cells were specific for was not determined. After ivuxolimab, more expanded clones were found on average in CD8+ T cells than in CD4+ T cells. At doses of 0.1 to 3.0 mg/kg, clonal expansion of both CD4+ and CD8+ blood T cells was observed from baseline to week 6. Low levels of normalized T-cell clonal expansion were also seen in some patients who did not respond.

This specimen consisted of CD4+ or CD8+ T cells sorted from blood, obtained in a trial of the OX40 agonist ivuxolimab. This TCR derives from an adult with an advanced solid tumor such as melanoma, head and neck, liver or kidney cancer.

CDR3 region: CAWSVQGFAEAFF. The nucleotide sequence is given as TGTGCCTGGAGTGTGCAGGGGTTTGCTGAAGCTTTCTTT. The chain joins TRBV30 to TRBJ1-1, with TRBD1 tentatively as D gene (6 bases match). The CDR3 has 13 amino acids, counting the end cysteine and phenylalanine. Only the CDR3 DNA is retained, 39 bases long and in frame from the first base. The germline V gene (reference sequence) provides CDR1 GTSNPN and CDR2 SVGIG. Trimming takes 0 bases from V and 6 bases from J, and the germline ends sit 11 bases apart.